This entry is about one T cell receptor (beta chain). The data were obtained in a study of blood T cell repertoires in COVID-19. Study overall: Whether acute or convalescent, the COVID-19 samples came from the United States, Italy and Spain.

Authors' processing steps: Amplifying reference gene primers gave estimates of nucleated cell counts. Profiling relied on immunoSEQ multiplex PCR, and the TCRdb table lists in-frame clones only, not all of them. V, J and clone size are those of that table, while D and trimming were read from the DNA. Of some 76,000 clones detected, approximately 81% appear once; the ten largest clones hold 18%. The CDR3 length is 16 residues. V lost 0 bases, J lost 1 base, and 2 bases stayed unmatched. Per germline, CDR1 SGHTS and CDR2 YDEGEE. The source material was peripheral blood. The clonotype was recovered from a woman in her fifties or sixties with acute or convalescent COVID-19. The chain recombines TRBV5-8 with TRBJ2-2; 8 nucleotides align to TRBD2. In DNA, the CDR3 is TGTGCCAGCAGCTTGGCCAGCGGGGGGAACACCGGGGAGCTGTTTTTT. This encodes CASSLASGGNTGELFF.